These 23 T cell receptor beta chains were sequenced from one sample in a study of graft-versus-host responses after intestinal transplantation (dated by TCRdb to the early 2020s). The label giving this sample's time point can be read as: cells obtained before transplantation from donor or recipient. Receptors were amplified or captured by the immunoSEQ multiplex PCR assay. TCRdb provides this immuneACCESS table in a form limited to in-frame rearrangements. Some clones are lacking; in checked studies, under half of them reflect an unresolved V gene, and why the rest are absent is not known. The table for this sample lists about 120,000 clones; around nine tenths of them were counted only once. The top ten constitute about 0.18% of the sample. These TCRs are of unknown antigen specificity. Here the sequenced sample was unstimulated CD4+ T cells sorted from spleen or lymph node cells, taken before intestinal transplant. The receptors were sampled from a human donor who received an intestinal transplant.

This chain connects TRBV19 to TRBJ2-3; tentative D call: TRBD1 (5 bases). The CDR3 totals 12 residues. The germline V gene has CDR1 LNHDA and CDR2 SQIVND (reference sequence). Trimming stripped 3 bases from V and 8 bases from J, with 9 bases between. The CDR3 region is CASSMGHFTQYF. CDR3 nucleotides: TGTGCCAGTAGTATGGGGCACTTTACGCAGTATTTT.

V and J are TRBV7-3 and TRBJ2-7; 8 bases match TRBD2. The CDR3 loop spans 18 amino acids. Germline trimming cut 1 base from V and 6 bases from J; bases unmatched to any gene: 17. Germline CDR1 is SGHTA and CDR2 is FQGTGA. The CDR3: CASSLKDVPGGLATEQYF. CDR3 in DNA: TGTGCCAGCAGCTTAAAAGACGTCCCGGGAGGACTAGCCACCGAGCAGTACTTC.

V and J are TRBV5-1 and TRBJ2-3; 9 positions match TRBD2. The CDR3 length is 16 residues. Germline V gene lookup returns CDR1 SGHRS and CDR2 YFSETQ. Trimming took 0 bases from V and 4 from J; bases not matched to a gene: 6. CDR3 in DNA: TGCGCCAGCAGCTTGGGGGCTAGCGGGACCGCAGATACGCAGTATTTT. Its protein product is CASSLGASGTADTQYF.

This chain joins TRBV5-6 and TRBJ2-5; D unresolved. The assigned J gene may be wrong: the sequence end matches TRBJ2-7 better. CDR1 and CDR2 from the germline V gene are SGHDT and YYEEEE. The CDR3 runs 11 residues. DNA of the CDR3: TGTGCCAGCAGCCGTAGCTACGAGCAGTACTTC. Translated, it gives CASSRSYEQYF.

V and J are TRBV1 and TRBJ1-6; the DNA was not used to check the table's D call, TRBD1. TRBV1 is tagged as a pseudogene. The CDR3 consists of 15 residues. CDR3 amino acids: CTSSPRTDYNSPLHF. Written as DNA, the CDR3 is TGCACCAGCAGCCCTAGGACAGATTATAATTCACCCCTCCACTTT.

V gene TRBV7-2 combines with J gene TRBJ1-2; 9 bases align to TRBD1. CDR1 is SGHTA and CDR2 is FQGNSA in the germline V gene. There are 15 residues in the CDR3. J was trimmed by 2 bases and V by 1 base; bases with no gene match: 2. DNA of the CDR3: TGTGCCAGCAGCTTAGGGGGGACAGGGAACTATGGCTACACCTTC. Its translation is CASSLGGTGNYGYTF.

The chain uses TRBV28 and TRBJ2-7; 9 nucleotides match TRBD2. V trimming: 2 bases; J trimming: 5 bases; junction bases outside the gene matches: 4. Germline CDR1 and CDR2: MDHEN and SYDVKM. This CDR3 is built from 14 residues. For the CDR3, the DNA is TGTGCCAGCAGTTTAGGGGCGGGAGGGGACGAGCAGTACTTC. This encodes CASSLGAGGDEQYF.

This clone has just one count. The V and J genes are TRBV2 and TRBJ1-1; D is ambiguous. The CDR3 covers 12 residues. From germline, CDR1 is SNHLY and CDR2 FYNNEI. V was clipped by 3 bases and J by 8 bases, with 10 bases between them. The CDR3 region has the DNA TGTGCCAGCAGTGATTCCGGGAAAGAAGCTTTCTTT. The encoded protein is CASSDSGKEAFF.

The genes are TRBV18 and TRBJ1-2, with 7 bases that match TRBD1. The CDR3 loop spans 14 amino acids. The ends lost 0 bases at V and 6 bases at J; junction bases unmatched: 4. Germline V gives CDR1 KGHSH, CDR2 LQKENI. The CDR3 DNA reads TGTGCCAGCTCACCACCTGAGACAGGGCATGGCTACACCTTC. It translates to CASSPPETGHGYTF.

CDR3 sequence (DNA): TGTGCCAGCAGCCCCGGGACAAGGGGCACTGAAGCTTTCTTT. As protein: CASSPGTRGTEAFF. The rearrangement links TRBV2 to TRBJ1-1; D is possibly TRBD1 (6 bases). Germline V CDR1 and CDR2: SNHLY, FYNNEI. The CDR3 runs to 14 residues. Trimming cost V 6 bases and J 4 bases, with 15 bases left between them.

V and J are TRBV15 and TRBJ2-7; 8 nucleotides match TRBD1. J was trimmed by 2 bases and V by 0 bases; bases with no gene match: 6. Germline-derived CDR1 and CDR2 are LNHNV and YYDKDF (reference sequence). This CDR3 spans 16 amino acids. CDR3 DNA sequence: TGTGCCACCAGCAGAGATCGGGGACAGGTAACCTACGAGCAGTACTTC. It is translated as CATSRDRGQVTYEQYF.

This chain connects TRBV30 to TRBJ1-3; the D is unclear. CDR3 size: 13 residues. Germline values: CDR1 GTSNPN, CDR2 SVGIG (reference sequence). V lost 4 bases, J lost 6 bases, and 13 bases lay in between. The DNA for the CDR3 is TGTGCCTGGACCTCGGGATATCTAAACACCATATATTTT. It yields the protein CAWTSGYLNTIYF.

The rearrangement uses TRBV21-1 and TRBJ2-4; TRBD1, the D gene given by the table, was not confirmed from the DNA. TRBV21-1 is annotated as a pseudogene. The CDR3 runs 18 residues. The CDR3 DNA sequence: TGTGCCAGCACCCAAAGAAGGCCAAGGGACAGTGCCTGGAACATTCAGTACTTC. Translating it yields CASTQRRPRDSAWNIQYF.

CDR3 region: CASSLEASQYTQYF. CDR3 nucleotide sequence: TGTGCCAGCAGCTTAGAGGCTAGCCAGTATACGCAGTATTTT. The chain has TRBV7-2 and TRBJ2-3; D is perhaps TRBD2 (5 bases). V was trimmed by 1 base and J by 7 bases, leaving 12 bases between them. The CDR3 is 14 amino acids. Germline V CDR1 and CDR2: SGHTA, FQGNSA.

The chain carries TRBV5-6 and TRBJ1-3, with 7 nucleotides matching TRBD1. The CDR3 totals 13 residues. The germline CDR1 and CDR2 sequences are SGHDT and YYEEEE. V trimming: 4 bases; J trimming: 5 bases; junction bases outside the gene matches: 3. The CDR3 region has the DNA TGTGCCAGCAGCCCGGGACAGAGAAACACCATATATTTT. Amino acid sequence: CASSPGQRNTIYF. Variable domain in full (rest from reference TRBV5-6 and TRBJ1-3): DAGVTQSPTHLIKTRGQQVTLRCSPKSGHDTVSWYQQALGQGPQFIFQYYEEEERQRGNFPDRFSGHQFPNYSSELNVNALLLGDSALYLCASSPGQRNTIYFGEGSWLTVV.

The V call is TRBV6-5, the J call TRBJ1-2, with 8 bases fitting TRBD1. CDR1 is MNHEY, CDR2 SVGAGI, per germline. V gave up 2 bases and J gave up 4 bases; unmatched junction bases: 0. This CDR3 has 13 amino acids. The CDR3 nucleotides are TGTGCCAGCAGTTACACAGGGGGCTATGGCTACACCTTC. It codes for CASSYTGGYGYTF.

J is TRBJ2-6 and V is TRBV7-3, with TRBD2 matching 10 bases. V shed 0 bases and J 0 bases; nucleotides not matched to a gene: 2. Germline V CDR1 and CDR2: SGHTA, FQGTGA. The CDR3 is made up of 18 amino acids. The CDR3 DNA reads TGTGCCAGCAGCTTAACTCTAGCGGGGGCCTCTGGGGCCAACGTCCTGACTTTC. The encoded protein is CASSLTLAGASGANVLTF. The entire variable domain, with the rest obtained from reference TRBV7-3 and TRBJ2-6, is as follows: GAGVSQTPSNKVTEKGKYVELRCDPISGHTALYWYRQSLGQGPEFLIYFQGTGAADDSGLPNDRFFAVRPEGSVSTLKIQRTERGDSAVYLCASSLTLAGASGANVLTFGAGSRLTVL.

The chain has TRBV14 and TRBJ1-1, with D hard to call. CDR1 and CDR2 from the germline V gene are SGHDN and FVKESK. The CDR3 covers 13 residues. The V gene lost 2 bases and the J gene lost 0 bases, with 4 bases spanning the gap. CDR3 residues: CASSQQLNTEAFF. The CDR3, as DNA: TGTGCCAGCAGCCAACAATTGAACACTGAAGCTTTCTTT.

The sample holds a few counts of this clone. This chain links TRBV6-1 with TRBJ1-2, with D maybe TRBD1 (6 bases). Germline assignment: CDR1 MNHNS and CDR2 SASEGT. The CDR3 is made up of 10 amino acids. With 10 bases removed from V and 5 bases from J, the gap between germline ends came to 8 bases. In nucleotides, the CDR3 is TGTGCCACCGGACAGTATGGCTACACCTTC. Residues: CATGQYGYTF.

The chain carries TRBV7-9 and TRBJ2-4; TRBD2 matches at 7 bases. The junction had 7 bases not matched to a gene; V was cut back by 5 bases and J by 0 bases. Per the germline V gene, CDR1 is SEHNR and CDR2 is FQNEAQ (reference sequence). The CDR3 is 16 amino acids. CDR3: CASSLSGGLAKNIQYF. CDR3 in DNA: TGTGCCAGCAGCCTATCGGGGGGTCTAGCCAAAAACATTCAGTACTTC.

This chain uses TRBV30 with TRBJ1-3; tentatively, D is TRBD1 (5 bases). Germline CDR1 and CDR2: GTSNPN and SVGIG (reference sequence). The V end was cut by 0 bases, the J end by 4 bases, with 13 bases between. The CDR3 consists of 15 residues. The CDR3 reads CAWSVLRGGGNTIYF. DNA of the CDR3: TGTGCCTGGAGTGTACTGAGGGGAGGAGGAAACACCATATATTTT.

The rearrangement joins TRBV5-6 to TRBJ1-2, with 7 bases lining up with TRBD1. This CDR3 is 14 amino acids long. The germline CDR1 and CDR2 sequences are SGHDT and YYEEEE. The V gene end was trimmed by 4 bases and the J gene end by 0 bases; junction bases not matched to a gene: 3. The DNA of the CDR3 is TGTGCCAGCAGCGGGACAGACTCTAACTATGGCTACACCTTC. This codes for CASSGTDSNYGYTF.

The chain is built from TRBV19 and TRBJ1-5; D is possibly TRBD1 (5 bases). The CDR3 is 16 residues long. Germline CDR1 is LNHDA and CDR2 is SQIVND (reference sequence). Between the trimmed V and J ends, which lost 3 bases and 3 bases, there was a span of 15 bases. The CDR3 DNA is TGTGCCAGTAGTATGGGATCCACAGGTGCCAATCAGCCCCAGCATTTT. This codes for CASSMGSTGANQPQHF.